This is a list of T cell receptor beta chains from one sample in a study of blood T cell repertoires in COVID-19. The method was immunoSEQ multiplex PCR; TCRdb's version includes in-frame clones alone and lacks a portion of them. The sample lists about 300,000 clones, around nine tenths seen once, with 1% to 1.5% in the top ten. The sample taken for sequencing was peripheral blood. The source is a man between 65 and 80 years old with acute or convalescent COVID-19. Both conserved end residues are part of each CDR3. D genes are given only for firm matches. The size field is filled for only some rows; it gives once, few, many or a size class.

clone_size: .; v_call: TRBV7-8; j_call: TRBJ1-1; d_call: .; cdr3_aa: CASSLVSSEAFF; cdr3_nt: TGTGCCAGCAGCTTAGTTTCCTCCGAAGCTTTCTTT
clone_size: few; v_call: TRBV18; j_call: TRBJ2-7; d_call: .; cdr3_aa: CASSPGLANSYEQYF; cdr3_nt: TGTGCCAGCTCCCCCGGGTTAGCCAACTCCTACGAGCAGTACTTC
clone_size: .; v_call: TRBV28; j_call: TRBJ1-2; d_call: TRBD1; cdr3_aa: CASRSGTGTYGYTF; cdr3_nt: TGTGCCAGCAGATCCGGGACAGGGACCTATGGCTACACCTTC
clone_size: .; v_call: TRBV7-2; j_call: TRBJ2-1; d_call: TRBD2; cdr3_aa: CASSLAYSGLAGEYNEQFF; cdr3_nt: TGTGCCAGCAGCTTAGCCTACTCGGGACTAGCGGGAGAGTACAATGAGCAGTTCTTC
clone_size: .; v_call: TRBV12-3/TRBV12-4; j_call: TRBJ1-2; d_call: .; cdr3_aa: CASSQATGYGYTF; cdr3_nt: TGTGCCAGCAGCCAGGCTACAGGCTATGGCTACACCTTC
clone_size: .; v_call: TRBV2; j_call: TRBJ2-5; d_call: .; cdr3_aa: CASSEAQGMGETQYF; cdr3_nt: TGTGCCAGCAGTGAAGCGCAGGGTATGGGAGAGACCCAGTACTTC
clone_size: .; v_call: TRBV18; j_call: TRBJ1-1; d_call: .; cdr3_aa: CASSAGGAWEAFF; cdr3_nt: TGTGCCAGCTCGGCAGGCGGGGCTTGGGAAGCTTTCTTT
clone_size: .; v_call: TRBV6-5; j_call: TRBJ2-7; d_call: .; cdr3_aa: CASSYDGTSRYEQYF; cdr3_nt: TGTGCCAGCAGTTACGATGGGACATCACGATACGAGCAGTACTTC
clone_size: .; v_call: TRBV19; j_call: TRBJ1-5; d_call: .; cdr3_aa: CASSSPQRAEPQHF; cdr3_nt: TGTGCCAGTAGTTCTCCTCAGCGGGCGGAGCCCCAGCATTTT
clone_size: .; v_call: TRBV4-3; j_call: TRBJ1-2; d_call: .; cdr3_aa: CASSQDRGSYGYTF; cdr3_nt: TGCGCCAGCAGCCAAGATCGGGGAAGCTATGGCTACACCTTC
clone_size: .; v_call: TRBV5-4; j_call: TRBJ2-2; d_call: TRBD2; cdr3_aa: CASSRRSGRSGGELFF; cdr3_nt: TGTGCCAGCAGCCGGAGAAGCGGGAGGTCGGGCGGGGAGCTGTTTTTT
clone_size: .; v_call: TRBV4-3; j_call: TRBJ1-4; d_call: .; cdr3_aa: CASSDQGTNEKLFF; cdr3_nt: TGCGCCAGCAGCGATCAGGGGACTAATGAAAAACTGTTTTTT
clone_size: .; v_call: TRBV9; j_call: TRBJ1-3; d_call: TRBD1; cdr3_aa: CASSVTGGSGNTIYF; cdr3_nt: TGTGCCAGCAGCGTAACAGGGGGATCTGGAAACACCATATATTTT
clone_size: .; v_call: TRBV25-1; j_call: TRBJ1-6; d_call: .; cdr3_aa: CASSEPGRGFYNSPLHF; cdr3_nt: TGTGCCAGCAGTGAACCGGGCAGGGGCTTCTATAATTCACCCCTCCACTTT
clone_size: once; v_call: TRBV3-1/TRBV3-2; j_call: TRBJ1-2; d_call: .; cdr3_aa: CASSQGQGSPIYGYTF; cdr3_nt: TGTGCCAGCAGCCAAGGCCAGGGTTCCCCAATCTATGGCTACACCTTC
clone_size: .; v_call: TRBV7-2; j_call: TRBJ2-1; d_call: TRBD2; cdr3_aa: CASSSGLAVSYNEQFF; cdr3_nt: TGTGCCAGCAGTAGCGGACTAGCGGTCTCCTACAATGAGCAGTTCTTC
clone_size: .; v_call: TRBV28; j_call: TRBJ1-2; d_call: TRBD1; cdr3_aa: CASSKGGGYGYTF; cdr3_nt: TGTGCCAGCAGCAAAGGGGGCGGGTATGGCTACACCTTC
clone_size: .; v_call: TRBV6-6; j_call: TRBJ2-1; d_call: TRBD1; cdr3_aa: CASSLRDRGYNEQFF; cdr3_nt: TGTGCCAGCAGCCTCCGGGACAGGGGATACAATGAGCAGTTCTTC